This TCR beta chain comes out of a study of identical twins. Study results and caveats: It was out-of-frame TCR alpha sharing in monozygotic twins that models underestimated. Memory repertoires showed no such pattern, whereas abundant cord blood beta clonotypes carried fewer insertions.

Of note for this clonotype: Its antigen is not identified.

The CDR3 runs 13 residues. Germline V gives CDR1 MNHEY, CDR2 SVGEGT. The V gene end was trimmed by 7 bases and the J gene end by 9 bases; junction bases not matched to a gene: 9. Only healthy Caucasians were enrolled as donors. TCRdb re-analysed the 5' RACE reads in MiXCR, keeping a single row per CDR3 protein. Found here are roughly 480,000 distinct CDR3 sequences, 20% to 25% of them singletons; the top ten hold 2.9%. This same sample was also taken into another study, of T cells expressing NK-cell markers.

The V gene is TRBV6-2 or TRBV6-3, the J gene TRBJ1-5; 7 bases map to TRBD1. This TCR was sampled from a woman aged 18-35 years in good health. The sample consisted of CD4+ T cells sorted from blood. CDR3 sequence: CASNDRADSPQHF. CDR3 bases: TGTGCCAGCAATGACAGGGCCGATTCGCCCCAGCATTTT.